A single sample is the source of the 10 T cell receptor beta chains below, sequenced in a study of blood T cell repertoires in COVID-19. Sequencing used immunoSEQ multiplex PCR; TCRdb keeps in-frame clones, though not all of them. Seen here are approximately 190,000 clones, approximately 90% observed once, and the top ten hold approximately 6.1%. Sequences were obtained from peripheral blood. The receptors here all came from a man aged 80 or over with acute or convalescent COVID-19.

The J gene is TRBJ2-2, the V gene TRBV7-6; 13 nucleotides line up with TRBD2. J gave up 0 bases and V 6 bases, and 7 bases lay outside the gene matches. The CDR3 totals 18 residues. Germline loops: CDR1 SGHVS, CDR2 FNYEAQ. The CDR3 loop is CASRRGGLAGPNTGELFF. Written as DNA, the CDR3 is TGTGCCAGCAGAAGGGGGGGACTAGCGGGACCGAACACCGGGGAGCTGTTTTTT.

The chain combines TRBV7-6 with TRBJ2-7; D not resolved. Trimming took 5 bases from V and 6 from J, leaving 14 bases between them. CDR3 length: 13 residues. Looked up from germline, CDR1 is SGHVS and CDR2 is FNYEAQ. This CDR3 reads CASSTRVLSEQYF. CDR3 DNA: TGTGCCAGCAGCACACGGGTCCTCTCCGAGCAGTACTTC.

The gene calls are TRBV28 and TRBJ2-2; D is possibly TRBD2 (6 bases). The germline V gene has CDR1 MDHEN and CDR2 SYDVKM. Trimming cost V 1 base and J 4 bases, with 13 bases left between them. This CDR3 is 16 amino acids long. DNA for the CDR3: TGTGCCAGCAGTTTATTTGGAGCGGGCGTCACCGGGGAGCTGTTTTTT. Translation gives CASSLFGAGVTGELFF.

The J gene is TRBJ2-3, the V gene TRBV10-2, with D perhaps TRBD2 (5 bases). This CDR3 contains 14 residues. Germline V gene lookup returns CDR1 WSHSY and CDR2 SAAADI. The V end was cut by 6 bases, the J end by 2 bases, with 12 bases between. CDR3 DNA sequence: TGCGCCAGCAGGCCACTAGGGATCACAGATACGCAGTATTTT. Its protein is CASRPLGITDTQYF.

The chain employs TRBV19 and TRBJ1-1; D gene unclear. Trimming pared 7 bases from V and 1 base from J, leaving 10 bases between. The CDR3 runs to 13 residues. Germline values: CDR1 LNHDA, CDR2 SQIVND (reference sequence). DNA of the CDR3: TGTGCCAGTACCCCAACAGAGAACACTGAAGCTTTCTTT. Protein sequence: CASTPTENTEAFF.

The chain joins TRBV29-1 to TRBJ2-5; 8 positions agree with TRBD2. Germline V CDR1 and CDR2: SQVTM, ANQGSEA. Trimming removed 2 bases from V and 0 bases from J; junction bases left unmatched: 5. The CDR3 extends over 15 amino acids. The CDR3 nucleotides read TGCAGCGTTGAACCCCTAGCGGGTAACCAAGAGACCCAGTACTTC. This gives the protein CSVEPLAGNQETQYF.

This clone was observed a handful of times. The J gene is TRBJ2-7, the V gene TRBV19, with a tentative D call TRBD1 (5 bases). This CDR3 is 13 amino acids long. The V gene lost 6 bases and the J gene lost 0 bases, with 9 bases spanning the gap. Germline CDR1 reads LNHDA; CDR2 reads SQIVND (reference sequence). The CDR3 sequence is CASSRQTSYEQYF. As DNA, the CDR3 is TGTGCCAGTAGCAGACAGACCTCCTACGAGCAGTACTTC.

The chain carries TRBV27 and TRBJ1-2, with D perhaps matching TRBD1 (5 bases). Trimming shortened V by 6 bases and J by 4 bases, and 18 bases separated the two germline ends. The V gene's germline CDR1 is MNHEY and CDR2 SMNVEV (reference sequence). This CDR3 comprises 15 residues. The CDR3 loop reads CASSPKPDRSYGYTF. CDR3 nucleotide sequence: TGTGCCAGCAGCCCGAAGCCTGACAGAAGCTATGGCTACACCTTC.

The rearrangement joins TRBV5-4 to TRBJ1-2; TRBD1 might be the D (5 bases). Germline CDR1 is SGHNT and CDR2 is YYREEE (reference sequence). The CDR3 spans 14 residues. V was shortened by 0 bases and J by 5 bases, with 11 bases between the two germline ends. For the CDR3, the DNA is TGTGCCAGCAGCTTGGTGGCAGGGAGGTATGGCTACACCTTC. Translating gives CASSLVAGRYGYTF.

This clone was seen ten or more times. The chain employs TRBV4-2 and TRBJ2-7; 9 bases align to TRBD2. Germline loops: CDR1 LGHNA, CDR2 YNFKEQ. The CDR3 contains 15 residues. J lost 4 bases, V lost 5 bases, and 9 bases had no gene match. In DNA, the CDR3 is TGTGCCAGCAGCGAAGTAGCGGGAGCAGGGTACGAGCAGTACTTC. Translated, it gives CASSEVAGAGYEQYF.